These 21 T cell receptor beta chains originate from one sample sequenced in a study of shared clonotypes between healthy human individuals. This table comes from immunoSEQ multiplex PCR, and its TCRdb copy is limited to in-frame clones, with some not included. Of millions of clones listed, approximately 94% are singletons. Sequenced input: naive CD4+ T cells sorted from blood. This sample's subset: CD45RA+ positively selected. Every receptor here comes from a man aged 18 to 29 in good health.

This clone was picked up one time. The chain links TRBV5-1 to TRBJ2-2; D may be TRBD1 (5 bases). In germline, CDR1 is SGHRS, CDR2 YFSETQ. The CDR3 covers 12 residues. Trimming took 5 bases from V and 5 from J, leaving 7 bases between them. The CDR3 coding sequence is TGCGCCAGCAGTCCAGGGACCGGGGAGCTGTTTTTT. Translated, it gives CASSPGTGELFF.

The chain uses TRBV7-8 and TRBJ2-3; tentatively, D is TRBD1 or TRBD2 (5 bases each). Germline CDR1 is SGHVS and CDR2 is FQNEAQ. This CDR3 is built from 13 residues. V gave up 5 bases and J gave up 5 bases, with 11 bases separating them. As DNA, the CDR3 is TGTGCCAGCAGCCCTGGGGACGTAGATACGCAGTATTTT. Protein sequence: CASSPGDVDTQYF.

This rearrangement joins TRBV5-1 to TRBJ2-7; 7 positions match TRBD1. V shed 0 bases and J 6 bases; nucleotides not matched to a gene: 9. Germline V gives CDR1 SGHRS, CDR2 YFSETQ. This CDR3 has 15 residues. CDR3 in amino acids: CASSLGRGRGGEQYF. The DNA for the CDR3 is TGCGCCAGCAGCTTGGGCAGGGGGAGAGGAGGCGAGCAGTACTTC.

The chain has TRBV5-1 and TRBJ1-1, with D uncertain. V shed 3 bases and J shed 0 bases, with 9 bases lying between them. The germline gives CDR1 SGHRS, CDR2 YFSETQ. The CDR3 sequence is 14 residues long. The CDR3 DNA is TGCGCCAGCAGCTCCGTGAACATGAACACTGAAGCTTTCTTT. Amino acids: CASSSVNMNTEAFF.

The rearrangement links TRBV5-1 to TRBJ2-1, with D possibly TRBD2 on 5 matching bases. CDR1 and CDR2 from the germline V gene are SGHRS and YFSETQ. This CDR3 comprises 13 residues. V was trimmed by 2 bases and J by 8 bases, leaving 11 bases between them. The CDR3 loop reads CASSFSGMDEQFF. For the CDR3, the DNA is TGCGCCAGCAGCTTCTCGGGGATGGATGAGCAGTTCTTC.

V gene TRBV9 combines with J gene TRBJ2-2; D is unresolved. The germline V gene has CDR1 SGDLS and CDR2 YYNGEE. Trimming took off 5 bases at V and 2 bases at J, with 16 bases between the two ends. The CDR3 consists of 16 residues. CDR3 in amino acids: CASRARAAENTGELFF. The DNA for the CDR3 is TGTGCCAGCAGGGCCCGGGCAGCTGAAAACACCGGGGAGCTGTTTTTT. The full variable domain, completed using reference TRBV9 and TRBJ2-2, is DSGVTQTPKHLITATGQRVTLRCSPRSGDLSVYWYQQSLDQGLQFLIQYYNGEERAKGNILERFSAQQFPDLHSELNLSSLELGDSALYFCASRARAAENTGELFFGEGSRLTVL.

The J gene is TRBJ2-7, the V gene TRBV30; 7 bases line up with TRBD1. The length of the CDR3 is 12 residues. V was pared by 6 bases and J by 1 base, with 3 bases of the junction left unmatched. Looked up from germline, CDR1 is GTSNPN and CDR2 is SVGIG (reference sequence). The CDR3 DNA sequence: TGTGCCTGTCTGGGACAGTCCTACGAGCAGTACTTC. This encodes CACLGQSYEQYF.

This clone was observed a single time. This same CDR3 is encoded by further DNA sequences in the sample. The rearrangement links TRBV20-1 to TRBJ1-1, with a weak D call TRBD1 (5 bases). Germline CDR1 is DFQATT and CDR2 is SNEGSKA (reference sequence). This CDR3 has 11 amino acids. V lost 7 bases and J 3 bases, leaving 9 bases between the germline ends. This CDR3 is CSVGGDTEAFF. The CDR3 nucleotides are TGCAGTGTGGGGGGAGACACTGAAGCTTTCTTT.

This chain links TRBV6-5 with TRBJ1-1; TRBD1 agrees at 10 bases. Germline V gene sequence: CDR1 MNHEY, CDR2 SVGAGI. The junction had 9 bases not matched to a gene; V was cut back by 5 bases and J by 9 bases. This CDR3 is built from 14 residues. In DNA, the CDR3 is TGTGCCAGCAGTCCCGTCCCGGGACAGGGGCAAGCTTTCTTT. It specifies CASSPVPGQGQAFF.

This chain connects TRBV5-6 to TRBJ1-6; 8 nucleotides match TRBD1. There are 14 residues in the CDR3. Per germline, CDR1 SGHDT and CDR2 YYEEEE. Trimming at V came to 4 bases and at J to 11 bases, leaving 8 bases not matched to a gene. For the CDR3, the DNA is TGTGCCAGCAGCCCGGACAGGGTGAAAACACCCCTCCACTTT. Amino acids: CASSPDRVKTPLHF.

This chain connects TRBV11-2 to TRBJ2-7; D is unresolved. Deletions cut 6 bases from V and 2 bases from J, with 11 bases between. The length of the CDR3 is 13 residues. Germline V gene lookup returns CDR1 SGHAT and CDR2 FQNNGV. Written as DNA, the CDR3 is TGTGCCAGCAGTGGGTCTCTTACCTACGAGCAGTACTTC. Translated: CASSGSLTYEQYF.

On this clone: This same CDR3 is encoded by further DNA sequences in the sample. The chain has TRBV5-1 and TRBJ2-7; possible D gene TRBD1, 7 bases. V was cut by 0 bases and J by 2 bases, with 12 bases left in between. The germline CDR1 and CDR2 sequences are SGHRS and YFSETQ. This CDR3 spans 15 amino acids. The CDR3 DNA is TGCGCCAGCAGCTTGGGCGGGACAGCCCCCTACGAGCAGTACTTC. Its protein is CASSLGGTAPYEQYF. The variable domain in full, completed from reference TRBV5-1 and TRBJ2-7, reads KAGVTQTPRYLIKTRGQQVTLSCSPISGHRSVSWYQQTPGQGLQFLFEYFSETQRNKGNFPGRFSGRQFSNSRSEMNVSTLELGDSALYLCASSLGGTAPYEQYFGPGTRLTVT.

On this clone: The sample contains more than one DNA sequence encoding this CDR3. This chain joins TRBV7-2 and TRBJ2-3; perhaps TRBD2 as D (6 bases). This CDR3 spans 15 amino acids. V lost 3 bases and J lost 2, with 12 bases in between. CDR1 and CDR2 from the germline V gene are SGHTA and FQGNSA. The CDR3 reads CASSLDGLPTDTQYF. CDR3 nucleotides: TGTGCCAGCAGCTTGGACGGACTACCCACAGATACGCAGTATTTT.

The gene calls are TRBV5-1 and TRBJ2-1, with 10 bases aligning to TRBD1. This CDR3 comprises 19 residues. Germline-derived CDR1 and CDR2 are SGHRS and YFSETQ. The V and J ends lost 3 bases and 0 bases, in that order; junction bases with no gene match: 12. The CDR3 DNA reads as TGCGCCAGCAGCTGGGGACGGACAGGGGGTCAGAGCTCCTACAATGAGCAGTTCTTC. This encodes CASSWGRTGGQSSYNEQFF.

This chain joins TRBV28 and TRBJ2-6; TRBD2 matches 7 bases. V dropped 7 bases and J dropped 0; count of bases not matched to a gene: 3. The CDR3 runs to 15 residues. Germline CDR1 MDHEN, CDR2 SYDVKM. CDR3 sequence (DNA): TGTGCCAGCAATGGCGGGGGCTCTGGGGCCAACGTCCTGACTTTC. This encodes CASNGGGSGANVLTF.

This chain joins TRBV2 and TRBJ2-1; TRBD2 agrees at 7 bases. There are 14 residues in the CDR3. The germline V gene encodes CDR1 SNHLY and CDR2 FYNNEI. V shed 7 bases, J shed 3 bases, and the junction held 6 bases outside the gene matches. The CDR3 is CASTQLANYNEQFF. CDR3 coding DNA: TGTGCCAGCACCCAACTAGCGAACTACAATGAGCAGTTCTTC.

This chain connects TRBV6-5 to TRBJ2-5; D call uncertain. Between the trimmed V and J ends, which lost 6 bases and 4 bases, there was a span of 15 bases. The CDR3 has 14 residues. CDR1 and CDR2 (germline): MNHEY, SVGAGI. CDR3 bases: TGTGCCAGCAGCATCCAGACGGGTGGAGAGACCCAGTACTTC. Protein: CASSIQTGGETQYF.

The chain recombines TRBV5-5 with TRBJ1-2; weak D call: TRBD1 (5 bases). The CDR3 runs to 14 residues. CDR1 is SGHKS and CDR2 is YYEKEE in the germline V gene (reference sequence). Between the trimmed V and J ends, which lost 6 bases and 4 bases, there was a span of 16 bases. For the CDR3, the DNA is TGTGCCAGCACCCTCCGGGGGGAAGGCTATGGCTACACCTTC. Its translation: CASTLRGEGYGYTF. The full variable domain, with the rest looked up from reference TRBV5-5 and TRBJ1-2, is DAGVTQSPTHLIKTRGQQVTLRCSPISGHKSVSWYQQVLGQGPQFIFQYYEKEERGRGNFPDRFSARQFPNYSSELNVNALLLGDSALYLCASTLRGEGYGYTFGSGTRLTVV.

The chain links TRBV10-3 to TRBJ1-2, with a tentative D call TRBD1 (5 bases). Germline values: CDR1 ENHRY, CDR2 SYGVKD. The CDR3 sequence is 14 residues long. The ends were cut back, 2 bases at V and 7 bases at J, with 14 bases in the middle. In nucleotides, the CDR3 is TGTGCCATCAGTGAGCCCAGGGCCGGTTTTGGCTACACCTTC. Translated, it gives CAISEPRAGFGYTF.

This clone was observed once. V usage is TRBV19 and J usage is TRBJ2-7; 10 bases line up with TRBD2. Germline V CDR1 and CDR2: LNHDA, SQIVND (reference sequence). V shed 3 bases, J shed 3 bases, and the junction held 8 bases outside the gene matches. The CDR3 runs 16 residues. The CDR3 reads CASSMSLLAGLYEQYF. The CDR3 DNA reads as TGTGCCAGTAGTATGTCCCTACTAGCGGGACTCTACGAGCAGTACTTC.

The chain couples TRBV2 to TRBJ1-2; D is undetermined. V was cut by 3 bases and J by 4 bases, with 9 bases left in between. The germline V gene encodes CDR1 SNHLY and CDR2 FYNNEI. The CDR3 runs to 13 residues. For the CDR3, the DNA is TGTGCCAGCAGTGACAGCGTACCCTATGGCTACACCTTC. It specifies CASSDSVPYGYTF. Complete variable domain (other parts from reference TRBV2 and TRBJ1-2): EPEVTQTPSHQVTQMGQEVILRCVPISNHLYFYWYRQILGQKVEFLVSFYNNEISEKSEIFDDQFSVERPDGSNFTLKIRSTKLEDSAMYFCASSDSVPYGYTFGSGTRLTVV.